This is a list of T cell receptor beta chains from one sample in a study of cytomegalovirus exposure and HLA in healthy donors. Sequencing used immunoSEQ multiplex PCR; TCRdb keeps in-frame clones, though not all of them. Among some 170,000 clones listed, less than 90% were seen once. The source material was PBMCs. These receptors all stem from a young woman in good health and CMV-seronegative. CDR3s include the opening cysteine and the closing phenylalanine or tryptophan.

cdr3_aa: CASSAGSSYNEQFF; j_call: TRBJ2-1; v_call: TRBV10-1; cdr3_length: 14
cdr3_aa: CARSLADQGMTQYF; j_call: TRBJ2-5; v_call: TRBV5-3; cdr3_length: 14
cdr3_aa: CASSQEANEKLFF; j_call: TRBJ1-4; v_call: TRBV5-6; cdr3_length: 13
cdr3_aa: CASSQVTGPTEAFF; j_call: TRBJ1-1; v_call: TRBV4-1; cdr3_length: 14
cdr3_aa: CASTKTGQGNGYTF; j_call: TRBJ1-2; v_call: TRBV6-5; cdr3_length: 14
cdr3_aa: CASSPGGGEKLFF; j_call: TRBJ1-4; v_call: TRBV27; cdr3_length: 13
cdr3_aa: CASSFRGGLNQPQHF; j_call: TRBJ1-5; v_call: TRBV27; cdr3_length: 15
cdr3_aa: CASSEGHLSGANVLTF; j_call: TRBJ2-6; v_call: TRBV6-1; cdr3_length: 16
cdr3_aa: CATSRDQSALGYGYTF; j_call: TRBJ1-2; v_call: TRBV15; cdr3_length: 16
cdr3_aa: CASSAGQDHGYTF; j_call: TRBJ1-2; v_call: TRBV5-4; cdr3_length: 13
cdr3_aa: CASSESRGIGYEQYF; j_call: TRBJ2-7; v_call: TRBV25-1; cdr3_length: 15
cdr3_aa: CASSFSPASRELFF; j_call: TRBJ2-2; v_call: TRBV7-2; cdr3_length: 14
cdr3_aa: CASSGQGGNTEAFF; j_call: TRBJ1-1; v_call: TRBV19; cdr3_length: 14
cdr3_aa: CASLPTGMNTEAFF; j_call: TRBJ1-1; v_call: TRBV5-6; cdr3_length: 14
cdr3_aa: CASSQSGTGGSSTF; j_call: TRBJ1-2; v_call: TRBV4-2; cdr3_length: 14
cdr3_aa: CSVGVAGVMTYEQYF; j_call: TRBJ2-7; v_call: TRBV29-1; cdr3_length: 15
cdr3_aa: CASSLAGGLYGYTF; j_call: TRBJ1-2; v_call: TRBV5-1; cdr3_length: 14
cdr3_aa: CASSRTQVAKNIQYF; j_call: TRBJ2-4; v_call: TRBV7-2; cdr3_length: 15
cdr3_aa: CASSVGGGVETQYF; j_call: TRBJ2-5; v_call: TRBV6-5; cdr3_length: 14
cdr3_aa: CASRDRGPPLNYGYTF; j_call: TRBJ1-2; v_call: TRBV2; cdr3_length: 16
cdr3_aa: CASSHGGARNQPQHF; j_call: TRBJ1-5; v_call: TRBV4-1; cdr3_length: 15
cdr3_aa: CASSPQGGGPGTDTQYF; j_call: TRBJ2-3; v_call: TRBV5-1; cdr3_length: 17
cdr3_aa: CASSPGQGTDTQYF; j_call: TRBJ2-3; v_call: TRBV7-2; cdr3_length: 14
cdr3_aa: CASSVEGSGNGGYTF; j_call: TRBJ1-2; v_call: TRBV9; cdr3_length: 15
cdr3_aa: CASSPTPGVYTF; j_call: TRBJ1-2; v_call: TRBV6-6; cdr3_length: 12
cdr3_aa: CASSLDYLTYNEQFF; j_call: TRBJ2-1; v_call: TRBV6-1; cdr3_length: 15
cdr3_aa: CASSLAQGGEKLFF; j_call: TRBJ1-4; v_call: TRBV5-6; cdr3_length: 14
cdr3_aa: CASSANRVYYGYTF; j_call: TRBJ1-2; v_call: TRBV27; cdr3_length: 14
cdr3_aa: CASSVGSGGYNEQFF; j_call: TRBJ2-1; v_call: TRBV2; cdr3_length: 15
cdr3_aa: CASSYSFNTGELFF; j_call: TRBJ2-2; v_call: TRBV27; cdr3_length: 14
cdr3_aa: CASTPGGSGRRNEQFF; j_call: TRBJ2-1; v_call: TRBV19; cdr3_length: 16
cdr3_aa: CAISERYSNEQFF; j_call: TRBJ2-1; v_call: TRBV10-3; cdr3_length: 13
cdr3_aa: CASRPPGLMNTEAFF; j_call: TRBJ1-1; v_call: TRBV6-5; cdr3_length: 15
cdr3_aa: CASSVKGITDTQYF; j_call: TRBJ2-3; v_call: TRBV9; cdr3_length: 14
cdr3_aa: CASSPGTGSNQPQHF; j_call: TRBJ1-5; v_call: TRBV11-2; cdr3_length: 15
cdr3_aa: CASSPPAGSDGYTF; j_call: TRBJ1-2; v_call: TRBV18; cdr3_length: 14
cdr3_aa: CASSVVDSDGYTF; j_call: TRBJ1-2; v_call: TRBV9; cdr3_length: 13
cdr3_aa: CASGQGYTGELFF; j_call: TRBJ2-2; v_call: TRBV10-1; cdr3_length: 13
cdr3_aa: CASSSGAGTIYF; j_call: TRBJ1-3; v_call: TRBV7-2; cdr3_length: 12
cdr3_aa: CASSEDSNYGYTF; j_call: TRBJ1-2; v_call: TRBV18; cdr3_length: 13
cdr3_aa: CASSLGGEDEQYF; j_call: TRBJ2-7; v_call: TRBV5-1; cdr3_length: 13
cdr3_aa: CASSLEGGPYEQYF; j_call: TRBJ2-7; v_call: TRBV5-6; cdr3_length: 14